This paragraph covers one TCR beta chain sequence. These data come from a study of shared clonotypes between healthy human individuals. Evenly divided among several immunoSEQ plates was the genomic DNA of each subset. Researchers sequenced unsorted PBMC DNA using ten immunoSEQ deep assay plates. Sequenced by immunoSEQ multiplex PCR; TCRdb stores in-frame clones only, minus some. The profile shows some 470,000 clones, 76% of them singletons. The trim removed 2 bases at V and 4 bases at J, leaving 5 bases unmatched. Germline V gene data show CDR1 as SGDLS and CDR2 as YYNGEE. The CDR3 consists of 16 residues. Unsorted samples drew genomic DNA from tens of millions of PBMCs.

The chain combines TRBV9 with TRBJ2-3; TRBD2 matches at 12 bases. This clonotype originated in a middle-aged woman in good health. Some clones in this sample may be carry-over from other donors' samples. Source material: PBMCs. CDR3 sequence (DNA): TGTGCCAGCAGCGTGACTAGCGGGAGCTCCCCAGATACGCAGTATTTT. Translation gives CASSVTSGSSPDTQYF.